The rows below give T cell receptor beta chains drawn from one sample of a study of siplizumab effects on memory and regulatory T cells. Some clones are missing from TCRdb's copy, which holds only in-frame ones; the method was immunoSEQ multiplex PCR. The sample holds 15,000 to 20,000 clones, around 40% seen once. The antigens of these receptors remain unknown. The sequencing sample was made of CFSE-low (dividing) CD4+ T cells sorted from an allogeneic mixed lymphocyte reaction. These receptors all come from a human donor in good health; the cells came from an allogeneic mixed lymphocyte reaction. Some clones in this sample may be carry-over from other donors' samples. CDR3s include the opening cysteine and the closing phenylalanine or tryptophan. D genes are given only for firm matches. Expanded clones are given a class, and other clones once, few, many or no size at all.

V gene,D gene,clone size,J gene,CDR3 protein,CDR3 DNA
TRBV2,TRBD2,-,TRBJ2-6,CASSVSWGGDSGANVLTF,TGTGCCAGCAGTGTGTCGTGGGGGGGAGACTCTGGGGCCAACGTCCTGACTTTC
TRBV23-1,TRBD1,-,TRBJ2-2,CASRGTGIAGELFF,TGCGCCAGCAGGGGGACAGGGATCGCCGGGGAGCTGTTTTTT
TRBV19,-,-,TRBJ1-1,CASSDVQMNTEAFF,TGTGCCAGTAGCGACGTTCAGATGAACACTGAAGCTTTCTTT
TRBV18,-,-,TRBJ2-1,CASSPLRGNEQFF,TGTGCCAGCTCACCTCTGCGGGGCAATGAGCAGTTCTTC
TRBV5-8,-,-,TRBJ1-4,CASSSAWGSANEKLFF,TGTGCCAGCAGCTCGGCATGGGGCAGCGCTAATGAAAAACTGTTTTTT
TRBV28,-,medium-sized,TRBJ1-1,CASSRPTRAFF,TGTGCCAGCAGCCGCCCGACAAGGGCTTTCTTT
TRBV6-6,-,-,TRBJ2-1,CASNRNNEQFF,TGTGCCAGCAATAGGAACAATGAGCAGTTCTTC
TRBV12-5,-,-,TRBJ1-5,CASGLTLRLASNQPQHF,TGTGCTAGTGGTTTGACCCTCCGACTCGCAAGCAATCAGCCCCAGCATTTT
TRBV19,-,many,TRBJ2-5,CASRGVPGETQYF,TGTGCCAGTAGGGGGGTCCCCGGAGAGACCCAGTACTTC
TRBV6-5,-,medium-sized,TRBJ2-3,CASSYLNTQYF,TGTGCCAGCAGTTACCTGAATACGCAGTATTTT